This TCR beta chain was captured by sequencing in a study of read filtering for tumor transcriptome and immune sequencing. The library was built from roughly 400 ng RNA with molecular barcoded adaptors for alpha/delta and beta/gamma chains. Via MiXCR, TCRdb re-called the reads, giving one row per CDR3 protein. This table holds about 27,000 distinct CDR3 sequences, around 15% found once. This clonotype has a count of ten or more. Material for sequencing was a population of CD138-negative cells sorted from bone marrow. This receptor was identified in a donor over 35 with multiple myeloma.

CDR3 sequence: CASSHPQSPGTDTQYF. The CDR3 nucleotides are TGTGCCAGCAGCCACCCACAAAGCCCGGGTACAGATACGCAGTATTTT. The rearrangement uses TRBV3-1 and TRBJ2-3, with no clear D. CDR1 LGHDT and CDR2 YNNKEL come from the germline V gene (reference sequence). Trimming took off 3 bases at V and 3 bases at J, with 16 bases between the two ends. The CDR3 length is 16 residues.